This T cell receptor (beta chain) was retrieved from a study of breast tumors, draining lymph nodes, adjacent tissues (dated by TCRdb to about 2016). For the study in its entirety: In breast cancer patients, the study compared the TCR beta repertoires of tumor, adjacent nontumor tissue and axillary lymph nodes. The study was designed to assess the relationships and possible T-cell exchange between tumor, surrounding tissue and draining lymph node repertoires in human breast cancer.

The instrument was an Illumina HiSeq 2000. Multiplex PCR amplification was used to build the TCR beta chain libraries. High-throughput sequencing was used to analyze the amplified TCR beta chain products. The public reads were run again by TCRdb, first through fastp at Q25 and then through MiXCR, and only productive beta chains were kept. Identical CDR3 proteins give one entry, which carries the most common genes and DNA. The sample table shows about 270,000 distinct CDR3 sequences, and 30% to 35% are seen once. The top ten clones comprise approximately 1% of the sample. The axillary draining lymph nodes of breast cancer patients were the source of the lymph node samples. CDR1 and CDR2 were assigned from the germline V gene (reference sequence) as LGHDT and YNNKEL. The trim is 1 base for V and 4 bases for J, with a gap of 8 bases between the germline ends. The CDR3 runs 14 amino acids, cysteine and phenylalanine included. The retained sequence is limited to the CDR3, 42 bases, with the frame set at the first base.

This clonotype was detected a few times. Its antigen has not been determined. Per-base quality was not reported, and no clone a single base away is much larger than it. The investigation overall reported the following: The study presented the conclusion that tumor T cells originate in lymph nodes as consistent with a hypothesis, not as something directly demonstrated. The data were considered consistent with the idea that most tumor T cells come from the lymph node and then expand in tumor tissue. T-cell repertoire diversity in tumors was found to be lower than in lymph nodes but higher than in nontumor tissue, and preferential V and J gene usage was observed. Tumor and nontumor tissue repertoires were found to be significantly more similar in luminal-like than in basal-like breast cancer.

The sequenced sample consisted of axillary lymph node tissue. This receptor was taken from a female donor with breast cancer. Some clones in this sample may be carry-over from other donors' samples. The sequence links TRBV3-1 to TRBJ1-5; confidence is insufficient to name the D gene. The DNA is TGTGCCAGCAGCCAAGGCGTGGTAAATCAGCCCCAGCATTTT. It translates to CASSQGVVNQPQHF.